A single sample is the source of the 9 T cell receptor beta chains below, sequenced in a study of CD8 T cells in Susac syndrome. The authors reverse transcribed roughly 0.5 to 1 ug RNA with random hexamers. MiXCR, applied by TCRdb to the immunoSEQ multiplex PCR reads, yields one record per CDR3 protein. This sample has 100,000 to 150,000 distinct CDR3 sequences; over 85% occur once, and the top ten carry over 0.065%. Sample: CD4+ T cells from PBMCs. All receptors derive from a human donor in good health.

This clonotype was counted a single time. The chain couples TRBV3-1 to TRBJ2-3; D unclear. This CDR3 has 13 residues. Trimming stripped 5 bases from V and 3 bases from J, with 9 bases between. CDR1 LGHDT and CDR2 YNNKEL come from the germline V gene (reference sequence). The CDR3 reads CASSAALTDTQYF. CDR3 sequence (DNA): TGTGCCAGCAGCGCCGCCTTAACAGATACGCAGTATTTT.

The chain employs TRBV29-1 and TRBJ2-5; weak D call: TRBD1 (5 bases). This CDR3 is built from 13 residues. CDR1 and CDR2 (germline): SQVTM, ANQGSEA. The ends were cut back, 5 bases at V and 0 bases at J, with 10 bases in the middle. The CDR3 DNA is TGCAGCGTTTCAGGGCAAAACCAAGAGACCCAGTACTTC. Protein product: CSVSGQNQETQYF.

This clonotype was counted a few times. The chain carries TRBV2 and TRBJ2-7; tentative D call: TRBD1 (5 bases). The length of the CDR3 is 14 residues. CDR1 is SNHLY, CDR2 FYNNEI, per germline. The ends were cut back, 7 bases at V and 4 bases at J, with 17 bases in the middle. The CDR3 here is CASILDIFMYEQYF. CDR3 DNA: TGTGCCAGCATATTGGACATTTTTATGTACGAGCAGTACTTC.

The rearrangement links TRBV3-1 to TRBJ2-7; TRBD2 might be the D (6 bases). CDR1 LGHDT and CDR2 YNNKEL come from the germline V gene (reference sequence). This CDR3 has 12 amino acids. Deletions cut 8 bases from V and 5 bases from J, with 13 bases between. The CDR3, as DNA: TGTGCCAGCCGGGGGAGGCTCAACGAGCAGTACTTC. Protein: CASRGRLNEQYF.

V and J are TRBV2 and TRBJ1-2; 7 bases fit TRBD1. The CDR3 has 13 amino acids. CDR1 is SNHLY, CDR2 FYNNEI, per germline. J lost 8 bases, V lost 4 bases, and 7 bases had no gene match. For the CDR3, the DNA is TGTGCCAGCAGTGGAGGGACAGCGCCGGGCTACACCTTC. Translating gives CASSGGTAPGYTF.

The chain links TRBV19 to TRBJ2-7; D perhaps matches TRBD1 (6 bases). CDR3 length: 14 residues. The V gene's germline CDR1 is LNHDA and CDR2 SQIVND (reference sequence). The V end was cut by 6 bases, the J end by 1 base, with 13 bases between. CDR3 DNA: TGTGCCAGTAGCCAGGGACACCGTTCCTACGAGCAGTACTTC. This gives the protein CASSQGHRSYEQYF.

This sequence joins TRBV3-1 and TRBJ2-7; TRBD2 aligns across 10 bases. Germline CDR1 reads LGHDT; CDR2 reads YNNKEL (reference sequence). This CDR3 is built from 15 residues. The ends lost 4 bases at V and 1 base at J; junction bases unmatched: 4. The CDR3 region has the DNA TGTGCCAGCAGCCGCACAGCGGGAGGGTCCTACGAGCAGTACTTC. Translation: CASSRTAGGSYEQYF.

The chain joins TRBV4-2 to TRBJ2-1; D not certain. This CDR3 spans 14 amino acids. CDR1 LGHNA and CDR2 YNFKEQ come from the germline V gene. V was trimmed by 0 bases and J by 8 bases, leaving 11 bases between them. CDR3 residues: CASSQERSGYEQFF. Written as DNA, the CDR3 is TGTGCCAGCAGCCAAGAGCGGAGTGGGTATGAGCAGTTCTTC.

Details on this clonotype: A read error may produce the germline difference seen at one junction end. This sequence joins TRBV25-1 and TRBJ2-7; TRBD1 matches 10 bases. The CDR3 runs to 14 residues. Germline V CDR1 and CDR2: MGHDK, SYGVNS. The CDR3, as DNA: TGTGCCAGCAGTCCGCGGGACAGGGGACCCCCTTCAGACTTC. This encodes CASSPRDRGPPSDF.